This T cell receptor (beta chain) was recovered during a study of CD8 T cells in Susac syndrome. Notes on the study in general: Sixteen Susac-specific public clones were found in total CD8+ repertoires and five in CD8+ TEMRA repertoires.

TCR beta sequencing was performed on blood CD8+ and CD4+ T cells. Note on this clonotype: The antigen is not known.

With random hexamers, 0.5 to 1 ug RNA was reverse transcribed. TCRdb analysed the immunoSEQ multiplex PCR reads with MiXCR anew, one entry per CDR3 protein. Of fewer than 80,000 distinct CDR3 sequences in the sample, approximately 94% were seen once. Germline assignment: CDR1 LNHDA and CDR2 SQIVND (reference sequence). The length of the CDR3 is 13 residues. Trimming took 2 bases from V and 6 from J, leaving 7 bases between them. This sequence was found in a human donor with Susac syndrome. The sequenced material came from CD8+ T cells from PBMCs. V is TRBV19 and J is TRBJ1-4; no definite D call. The CDR3 here is CASSILSDEKLFF. The DNA of the CDR3 is TGTGCCAGTAGTATATTGTCGGATGAAAAACTGTTTTTT. The complete variable domain, with remaining parts taken from reference TRBV19 and TRBJ1-4, reads DGGITQSPKYLFRKEGQNVTLSCEQNLNHDAMYWYRQDPGQGLRLIYYSQIVNDFQKGDIAEGYSVSREKKESFPLTVTSAQKNPTAFYLCASSILSDEKLFFGSGTQLSVL.